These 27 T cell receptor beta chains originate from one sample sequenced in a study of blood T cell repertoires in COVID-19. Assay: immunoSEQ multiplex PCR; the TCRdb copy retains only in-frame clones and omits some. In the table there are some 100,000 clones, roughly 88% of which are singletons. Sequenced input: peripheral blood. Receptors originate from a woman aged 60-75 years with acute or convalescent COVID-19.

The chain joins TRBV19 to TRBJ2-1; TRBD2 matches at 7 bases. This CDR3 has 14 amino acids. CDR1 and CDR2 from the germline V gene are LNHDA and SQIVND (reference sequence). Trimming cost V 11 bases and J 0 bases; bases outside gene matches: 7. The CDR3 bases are TGTGCCTCAGGGAGGGACGGCTCCTACAATGAGCAGTTCTTC. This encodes CASGRDGSYNEQFF.

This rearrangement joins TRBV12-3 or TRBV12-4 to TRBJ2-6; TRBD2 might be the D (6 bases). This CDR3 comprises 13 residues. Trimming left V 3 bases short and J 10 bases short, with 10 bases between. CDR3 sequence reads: CASSLGGRNVLTF. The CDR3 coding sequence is TGTGCCAGCAGTTTGGGGGGTAGAAACGTCCTGACTTTC.

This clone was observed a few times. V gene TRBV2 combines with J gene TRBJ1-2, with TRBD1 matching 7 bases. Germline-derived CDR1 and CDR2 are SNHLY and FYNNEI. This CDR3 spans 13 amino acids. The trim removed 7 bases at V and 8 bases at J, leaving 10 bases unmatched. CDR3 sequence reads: CASKETGNRGYTF. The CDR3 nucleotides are TGTGCCAGCAAAGAGACAGGGAATAGAGGCTACACCTTC.

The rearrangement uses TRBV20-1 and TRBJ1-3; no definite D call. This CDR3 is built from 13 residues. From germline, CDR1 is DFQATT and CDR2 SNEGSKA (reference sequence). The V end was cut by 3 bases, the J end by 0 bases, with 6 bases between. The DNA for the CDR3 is TGCAGTGCTAGTTCCCACTCTGGAAACACCATATATTTT. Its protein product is CSASSHSGNTIYF.

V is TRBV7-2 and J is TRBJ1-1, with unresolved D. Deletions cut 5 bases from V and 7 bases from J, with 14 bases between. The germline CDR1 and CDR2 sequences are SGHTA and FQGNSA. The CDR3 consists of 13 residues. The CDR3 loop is CASSTRGAYEAFF. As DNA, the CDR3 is TGTGCCAGCAGCACCCGCGGAGCCTATGAAGCTTTCTTT.

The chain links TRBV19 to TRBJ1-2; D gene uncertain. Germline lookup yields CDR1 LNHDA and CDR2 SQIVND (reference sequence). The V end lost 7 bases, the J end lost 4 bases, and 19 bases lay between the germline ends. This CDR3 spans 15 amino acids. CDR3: CASIPPGETVYGYTF. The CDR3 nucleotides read TGTGCCAGTATCCCACCCGGGGAGACCGTCTATGGCTACACCTTC.

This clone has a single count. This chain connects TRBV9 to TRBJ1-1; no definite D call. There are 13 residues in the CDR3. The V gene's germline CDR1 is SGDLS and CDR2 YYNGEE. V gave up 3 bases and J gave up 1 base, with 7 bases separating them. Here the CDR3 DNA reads TGTGCCAGCAGCGATCGGGAGAACACTGAAGCTTTCTTT. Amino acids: CASSDRENTEAFF.

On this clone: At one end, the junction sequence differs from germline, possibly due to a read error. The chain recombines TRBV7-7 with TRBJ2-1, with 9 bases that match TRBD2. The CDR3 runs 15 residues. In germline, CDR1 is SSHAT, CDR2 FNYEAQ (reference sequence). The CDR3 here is CASSSGTSSYNEQFF. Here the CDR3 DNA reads TGTGCTAGCAGTTCCGGGACTAGCAGCTACAATGAGCAGTTCTTC.

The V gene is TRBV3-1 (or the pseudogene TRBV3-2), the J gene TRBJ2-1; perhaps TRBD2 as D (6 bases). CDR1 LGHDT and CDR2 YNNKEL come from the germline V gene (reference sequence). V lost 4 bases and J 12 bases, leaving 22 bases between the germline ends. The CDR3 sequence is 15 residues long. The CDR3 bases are TGTGCCAGCAGCCTGGCGGGGTCCCCACGGATGTGGCAGTTCTTC. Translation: CASSLAGSPRMWQFF.

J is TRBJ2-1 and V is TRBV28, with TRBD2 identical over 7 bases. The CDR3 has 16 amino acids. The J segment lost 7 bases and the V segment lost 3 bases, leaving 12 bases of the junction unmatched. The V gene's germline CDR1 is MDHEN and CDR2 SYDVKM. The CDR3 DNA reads TGTGCCAGCAGTTTTGCTAGCGGACTCCGAGATAATGAGCAGTTCTTC. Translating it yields CASSFASGLRDNEQFF.

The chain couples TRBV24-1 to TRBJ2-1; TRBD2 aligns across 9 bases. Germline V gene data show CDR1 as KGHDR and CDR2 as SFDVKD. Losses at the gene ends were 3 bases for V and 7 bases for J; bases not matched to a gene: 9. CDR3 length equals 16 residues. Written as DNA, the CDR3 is TGTGCCACCAGTGATCCGGTAGCGGGAGAGGGTAATGAGCAGTTCTTC. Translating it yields CATSDPVAGEGNEQFF.

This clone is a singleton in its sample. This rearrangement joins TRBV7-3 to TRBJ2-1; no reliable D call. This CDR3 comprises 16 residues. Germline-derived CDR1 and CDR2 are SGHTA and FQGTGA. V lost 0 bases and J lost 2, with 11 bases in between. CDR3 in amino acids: CASSLTDPSPYNEQFF. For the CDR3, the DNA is TGTGCCAGCAGCTTAACGGATCCTAGTCCCTACAATGAGCAGTTCTTC.

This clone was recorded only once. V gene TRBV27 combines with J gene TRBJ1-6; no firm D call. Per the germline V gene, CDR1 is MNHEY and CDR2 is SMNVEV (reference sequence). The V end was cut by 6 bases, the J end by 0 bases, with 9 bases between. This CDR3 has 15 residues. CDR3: CASRVRGSYNSPLHF. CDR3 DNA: TGTGCCAGCAGGGTTCGGGGCTCCTATAATTCACCCCTCCACTTT.

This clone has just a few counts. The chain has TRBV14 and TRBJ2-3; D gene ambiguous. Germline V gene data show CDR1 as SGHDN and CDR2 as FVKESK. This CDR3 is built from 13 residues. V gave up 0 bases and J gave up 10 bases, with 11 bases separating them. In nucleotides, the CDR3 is TGTGCCAGCAGCCAAGATCTAGGTGGCGCGCAGTATTTT. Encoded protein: CASSQDLGGAQYF.

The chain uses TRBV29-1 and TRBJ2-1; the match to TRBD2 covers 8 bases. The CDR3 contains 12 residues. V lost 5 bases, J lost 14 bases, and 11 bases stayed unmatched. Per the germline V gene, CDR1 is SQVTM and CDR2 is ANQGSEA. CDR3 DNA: TGCAGCGTTTTCTCCGGGAGGGCCGGGGAGTTCTTC. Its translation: CSVFSGRAGEFF.

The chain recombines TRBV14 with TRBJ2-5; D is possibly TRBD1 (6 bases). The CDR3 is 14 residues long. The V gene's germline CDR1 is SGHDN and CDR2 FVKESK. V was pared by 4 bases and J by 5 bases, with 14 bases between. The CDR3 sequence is CASSPRGSGETQYF. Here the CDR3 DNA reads TGTGCCAGCAGCCCTAGGGGGTCCGGGGAGACCCAGTACTTC.

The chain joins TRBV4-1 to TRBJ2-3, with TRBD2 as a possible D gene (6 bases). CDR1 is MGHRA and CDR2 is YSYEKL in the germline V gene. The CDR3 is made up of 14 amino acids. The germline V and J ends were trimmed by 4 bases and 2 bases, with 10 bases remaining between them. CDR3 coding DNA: TGCGCCAGCAGCCCGGGAGAATTCACAGATACGCAGTATTTT. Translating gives CASSPGEFTDTQYF.

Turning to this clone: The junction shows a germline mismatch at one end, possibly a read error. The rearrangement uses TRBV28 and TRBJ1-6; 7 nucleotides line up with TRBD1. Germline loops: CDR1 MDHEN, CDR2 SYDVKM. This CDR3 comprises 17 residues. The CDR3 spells CASRLLGQTIYNSPLHF. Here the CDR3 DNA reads TGTGCCAGCAGGTTATTGGGACAGACAATCTATAATTCACCCCTCCACTTT.

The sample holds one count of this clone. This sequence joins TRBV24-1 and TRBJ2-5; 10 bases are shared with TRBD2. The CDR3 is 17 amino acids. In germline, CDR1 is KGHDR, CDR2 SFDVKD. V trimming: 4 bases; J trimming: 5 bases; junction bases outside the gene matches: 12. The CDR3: CATSDPTEREGRETQYF. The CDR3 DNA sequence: TGTGCCACCAGTGACCCTACGGAGCGGGAGGGCCGGGAGACCCAGTACTTC.

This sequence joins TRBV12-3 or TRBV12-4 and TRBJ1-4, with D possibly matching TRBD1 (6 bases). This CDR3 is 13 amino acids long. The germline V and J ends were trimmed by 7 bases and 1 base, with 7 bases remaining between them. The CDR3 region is CASTRGTNEKLFF. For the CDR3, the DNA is TGTGCCAGCACCAGGGGAACTAATGAAAAACTGTTTTTT.

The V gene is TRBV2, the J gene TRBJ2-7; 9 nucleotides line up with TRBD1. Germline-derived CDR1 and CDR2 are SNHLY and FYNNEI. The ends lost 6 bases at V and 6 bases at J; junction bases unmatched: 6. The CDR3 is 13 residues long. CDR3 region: CASRQGTGREQYV. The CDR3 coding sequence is TGTGCCAGCAGACAAGGGACAGGGCGCGAGCAGTACGTC.

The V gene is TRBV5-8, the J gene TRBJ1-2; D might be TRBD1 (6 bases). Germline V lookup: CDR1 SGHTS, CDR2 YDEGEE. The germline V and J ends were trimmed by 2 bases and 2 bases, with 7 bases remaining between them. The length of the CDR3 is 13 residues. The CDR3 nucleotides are TGTGCCAGCAGCTTAAGGGGGAACTATGGCTACACCTTC. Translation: CASSLRGNYGYTF.

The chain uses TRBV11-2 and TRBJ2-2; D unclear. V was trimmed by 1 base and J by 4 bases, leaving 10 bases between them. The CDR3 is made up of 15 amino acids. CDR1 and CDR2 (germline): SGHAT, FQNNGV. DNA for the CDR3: TGTGCCAGCAGCTTAGTTGGCCAGGCCACCGGGGAGCTGTTTTTT. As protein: CASSLVGQATGELFF.

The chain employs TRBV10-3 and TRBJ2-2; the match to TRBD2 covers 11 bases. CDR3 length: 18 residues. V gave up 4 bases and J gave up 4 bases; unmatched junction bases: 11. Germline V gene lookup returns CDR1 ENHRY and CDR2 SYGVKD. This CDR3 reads CAISGGLAGGSSTGELFF. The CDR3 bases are TGTGCCATCAGTGGAGGCCTAGCGGGAGGAAGTAGCACCGGGGAGCTGTTTTTT.

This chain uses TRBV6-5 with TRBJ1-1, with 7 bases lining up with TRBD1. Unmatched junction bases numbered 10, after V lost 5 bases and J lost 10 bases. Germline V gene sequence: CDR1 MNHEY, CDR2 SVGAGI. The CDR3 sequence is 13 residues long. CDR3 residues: CASSLSLQGRAFF. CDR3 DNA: TGTGCCAGCAGTCTTAGTTTACAGGGGCGAGCTTTCTTT.

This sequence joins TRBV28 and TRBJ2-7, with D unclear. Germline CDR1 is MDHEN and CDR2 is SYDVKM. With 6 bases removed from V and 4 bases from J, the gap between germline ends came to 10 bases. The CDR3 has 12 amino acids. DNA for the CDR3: TGTGCCAGCAGCTACTCTTTTTACGAGCAGTACTTC. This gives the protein CASSYSFYEQYF.

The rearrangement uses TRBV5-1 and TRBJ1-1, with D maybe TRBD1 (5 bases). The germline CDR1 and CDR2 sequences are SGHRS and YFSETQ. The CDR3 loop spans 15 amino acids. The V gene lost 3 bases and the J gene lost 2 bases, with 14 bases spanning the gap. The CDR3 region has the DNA TGCGCCAGCAGCTCGCGGGAGGGGAGAAACACTGAAGCTTTCTTT. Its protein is CASSSREGRNTEAFF.